These T cell receptor beta chains were read from a single sample in a study of cytotoxic CD8 clonotypes in ibrutinib-treated CLL. This table comes from immunoSEQ multiplex PCR, and its TCRdb copy is limited to in-frame clones, with some not included. The table records roughly 190,000 clones, about 72% of them present only once. The sample was PBMCs, taken after 24 months of ibrutinib treatment. All receptors derive from a human donor with chronic lymphocytic leukemia. Both conserved end residues are part of each CDR3. Each record gives: clone size, D gene, V gene, J gene, CDR3 DNA, CDR3 protein. The D gene is left open where the match is weak. The size of a clone is reported for some rows only, either as once, few or many, or as a class for expanded clones.

>.|TRBD1|TRBV11-2|TRBJ2-1
TGTGCCAGCAGCTCCGCAGGGGGCGCCTACAATGAGCAGTTCTTC
CASSSAGGAYNEQFF
>.|TRBD2|TRBV2|TRBJ2-1
TGTGCCAGCGGTGCGGGAGGGGTTGAGCAGTTCTTC
CASGAGGVEQFF
>.|TRBD2|TRBV27|TRBJ2-1
TGTGCCAGCAGTTTCCGGACTAGCGGGAGACCGGGGTTCTTC
CASSFRTSGRPGFF
>.|.|TRBV6-4|TRBJ1-5
TGTGCCAGCAGTGAACAGGGAGGGAATCAGCCCCAGCATTTT
CASSEQGGNQPQHF
>.|.|TRBV18|TRBJ1-3
TGTGCCAGCTCACCACCCTTTCCGGGGGATCGAAACACCATATATTTT
CASSPPFPGDRNTIYF
>.|.|TRBV4-3|TRBJ1-4
TGCGCCAGCAGCCAAGATGAGAACACTGGTGAAAAACTGTTTTTT
CASSQDENTGEKLFF
>.|.|TRBV18|TRBJ1-1
TGTGCCAGCTCACCACCGGGTAAAAGCGAAGCTTTCTTT
CASSPPGKSEAFF
>few|TRBD2|TRBV5-1|TRBJ2-5
TGCGCCAGCAGCTTGAGCCTAGCGGGGGCACAAGAGACCCAGTACTTC
CASSLSLAGAQETQYF
>.|.|TRBV28|TRBJ2-1
TGTGCCAGCAGTCCCCGGGACACCTCCTACAATGAGCAGTTCTTC
CASSPRDTSYNEQFF
>once|.|TRBV27|TRBJ1-1
TGTGCCAGCGGCCTCCGCCGGTCGACAGCCACTGAAGCTTTCTTT
CASGLRRSTATEAFF
>.|TRBD2|TRBV6-5|TRBJ2-2
TGTGCCAGCAGTCGACTAGCGGGAGGGCACGGGGAGCTGTTTTTT
CASSRLAGGHGELFF
>.|.|TRBV7-2|TRBJ2-1
TGTGCCAGCAGCTTGATTCGGACAGACAATGAGCAGTTCTTC
CASSLIRTDNEQFF
>.|.|TRBV5-6|TRBJ2-3
TGTGCCAGCAGCTCCAAGGCTAGCACAGATACGCAGTATTTT
CASSSKASTDTQYF
>.|.|TRBV9|TRBJ1-4
TGTGCCAGCAGCGAGGGCCCCCGTGAAAAACTGTTTTTT
CASSEGPREKLFF
>once|.|TRBV4-3|TRBJ1-1
TGCGCCAGCAGCCAAGATTATGGGGGAATTGAAGCTTTCTTT
CASSQDYGGIEAFF
>.|TRBD2|TRBV30|TRBJ2-5
TGTGCCTGGAGTACCGGGACTAGCTTTGAGACCCAGTACTTC
CAWSTGTSFETQYF
>.|TRBD1|TRBV4-3|TRBJ1-2
TGCGCCAGCAGCCAAGGAGCCAGGGGGCGGGATGGCTACACCTTC
CASSQGARGRDGYTF
>.|TRBD2|TRBV4-2|TRBJ2-3
TGTGCCAGCAGCCAAACCCCCGGGACTAGCGATATCACAGATACGCAGTATTTT
CASSQTPGTSDITDTQYF
>once|TRBD1|TRBV29-1|TRBJ2-7
TGCAGCGTTGACCCCGGACAGGGGTCTTACGAGCAGTACTTC
CSVDPGQGSYEQYF
>.|.|TRBV4-2|TRBJ2-7
TGTGCCAGAGAAAGGGGGTTGAGGAAGGAGCAGTACTTC
CARERGLRKEQYF
>once|TRBD2|TRBV7-6|TRBJ2-1
TGTGCGAGGCGGGAGGGCAGTGAGCAGTTCTTC
CARREGSEQFF
>few|.|TRBV7-9|TRBJ1-5
TGTGCCAGCAGCGTAGACGGCAATCAGCCCCAGCATTTT
CASSVDGNQPQHF
>.|TRBD1|TRBV11-2|TRBJ1-2
TGTGCCAGCAGTCTCGGGACAGGGGCTCGTGGCTACACCTTC
CASSLGTGARGYTF
>.|TRBD1|TRBV27|TRBJ1-2
TGTGCCACCTCTGAACAGGGGGCGCCTGGCTACACCTTC
CATSEQGAPGYTF
>.|.|TRBV28|TRBJ1-5
TGTGCCAGCAGTTTATACAAATTGGGTAATCAGCCCCAGCATTTT
CASSLYKLGNQPQHF
>.|TRBD2|TRBV19|TRBJ2-1
TGTGCCAGTAGCTTGGGAACTAGCGGGACCAATGAGCAGTTCTTC
CASSLGTSGTNEQFF
>.|.|TRBV5-1|TRBJ2-3
TGCGCCAGCAGCTTGGGCGGGACAAGCACAGATACGCAGTATTTT
CASSLGGTSTDTQYF
>.|.|TRBV18|TRBJ2-5
TGTGCCAGCTCACCTGACCAAGAGACCCAGTACTTC
CASSPDQETQYF
>.|TRBD1|TRBV23-1|TRBJ2-3
TGCGCCAGCAGTCGGGACAGAAAAAGCACAGATACGCAGTATTTT
CASSRDRKSTDTQYF
>.|TRBD2|TRBV9|TRBJ2-3
TGTGCCAGCAGCGCTTCCGGGAGGGATGATACGCAGTATTTT
CASSASGRDDTQYF
>.|.|TRBV18|TRBJ2-7
TGTGCCAGCTCACCGGCAGGGGCACACGAGCAGTACTTC
CASSPAGAHEQYF
>few|.|TRBV7-6|TRBJ2-1
TGTGCCAGCAGCATAGGGAGACAAAATGAGCAGTTCTTC
CASSIGRQNEQFF
>.|.|TRBV6-5|TRBJ2-5
TGTGCCAGCAGCGGACAGTCCAAAGAGACCCAGTACTTC
CASSGQSKETQYF
>few|.|TRBV27|TRBJ1-4
TGTGCCAGCAGTTTTGGGTCAACTAATGAAAAACTGTTTTTT
CASSFGSTNEKLFF
>.|.|TRBV15|TRBJ1-2
TGTGCCACCAGCAGAGATATAGGGCCCTATGGCTACACCTTC
CATSRDIGPYGYTF
>once|.|TRBV29-1|TRBJ1-1
TGCAGCGTTGCTGGTCGCATGAACACTGAAGCTTTCTTT
CSVAGRMNTEAFF
>.|.|TRBV7-8|TRBJ1-1
TGTGCCAGCAGCCCCTATGCGGGGCTGATGAACACTGAAGCTTTCTTT
CASSPYAGLMNTEAFF
>.|TRBD1|TRBV30|TRBJ2-7
TGTGCCTGGAGGCTAACAGGGGGTAATTACGAGCAGTACTTC
CAWRLTGGNYEQYF
>.|TRBD2|TRBV9|TRBJ2-3
TGTGCCAGCAGCGTAGACGGGGGGGTCCTAAGCACAGATACGCAGTATTTT
CASSVDGGVLSTDTQYF
>.|TRBD2|TRBV27|TRBJ2-3
TGTGCCAGCAGTTTATCTGGCGGGAGGCCAGGTACGCAGTATTTT
CASSLSGGRPGTQYF
>.|.|TRBV6-5|TRBJ1-5
TGTGCCAGCAGCCGCTATAGCAATCAGCCCCAGCATTTT
CASSRYSNQPQHF
>.|.|TRBV28|TRBJ2-1
TGTGCCAGCAGGCCTATGACAGACAATGAGCAGTTCTTC
CASRPMTDNEQFF
>.|.|TRBV9|TRBJ2-3
TGTGCCAGCAGCGTAGGGGTTAGACGCACAGATACGCAGTATTTT
CASSVGVRRTDTQYF
>.|.|TRBV29-1|TRBJ1-2
TGCAGCGGAGGGGGGCAGAACTATGGCTACACCTTC
CSGGGQNYGYTF
>few|.|TRBV18|TRBJ1-2
TGTGCCAGCTCACCGGACAGAAGCTATGGCTACACCTTC
CASSPDRSYGYTF
>once|TRBD1|TRBV29-1|TRBJ2-7
TGCAGCGTTGAGGAATATGGGACAGAACCACCCTACGAGCAGTACTTC
CSVEEYGTEPPYEQYF
>.|TRBD2|TRBV18|TRBJ2-7
TGTGCCAGCTCACCCTCCGGGACTAGCACTGCCTACGAGCAGTACTTC
CASSPSGTSTAYEQYF
>few|.|TRBV5-8|TRBJ1-1
TGTGCCAGCAGCACCTCCAGGGGAAGGACTGAAGCTTTCTTT
CASSTSRGRTEAFF
>.|.|TRBV18|TRBJ2-7
TGTGCCAGCTCAACGAGCTCCTACGAGCAGTACTTC
CASSTSSYEQYF
>once|.|TRBV28|TRBJ2-7
TGTGCCAGCACCCAGACAGGTCTATCCTACGAGCAGTACTTC
CASTQTGLSYEQYF
>.|.|TRBV7-3|TRBJ2-2
TGTGCCAGCAGCCCCGCGGGGCCGGGGACCGGGGAGCTGTTTTTT
CASSPAGPGTGELFF
>.|.|TRBV7-9|TRBJ2-3
TGTGCCAGCAGCCAGAGCGGTAGCACAGATACGCAGTATTTT
CASSQSGSTDTQYF
>.|TRBD1|TRBV9|TRBJ2-7
TGTGCCAGCAGCCCGGGACAGTCGACCTACGAGCAGTACTTC
CASSPGQSTYEQYF